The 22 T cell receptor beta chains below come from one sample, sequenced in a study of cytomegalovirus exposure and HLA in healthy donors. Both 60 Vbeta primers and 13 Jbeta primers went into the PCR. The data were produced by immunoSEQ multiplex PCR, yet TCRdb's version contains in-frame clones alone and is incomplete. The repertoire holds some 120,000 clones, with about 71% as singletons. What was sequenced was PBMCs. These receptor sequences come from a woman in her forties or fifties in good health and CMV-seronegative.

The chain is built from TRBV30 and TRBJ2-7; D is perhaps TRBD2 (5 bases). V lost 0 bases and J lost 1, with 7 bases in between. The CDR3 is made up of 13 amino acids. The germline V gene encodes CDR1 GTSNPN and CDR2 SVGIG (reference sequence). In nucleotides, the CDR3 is TGTGCCTGGAGTGTAGGAGGTTCCTACGAGCAGTACTTC. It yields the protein CAWSVGGSYEQYF.

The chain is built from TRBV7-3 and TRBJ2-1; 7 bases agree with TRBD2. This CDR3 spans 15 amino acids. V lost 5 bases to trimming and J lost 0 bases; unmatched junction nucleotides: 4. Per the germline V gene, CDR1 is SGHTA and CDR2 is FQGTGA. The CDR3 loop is CASSPTSDSYNEQFF. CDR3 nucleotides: TGTGCCAGCAGCCCCACTAGCGACTCCTACAATGAGCAGTTCTTC.

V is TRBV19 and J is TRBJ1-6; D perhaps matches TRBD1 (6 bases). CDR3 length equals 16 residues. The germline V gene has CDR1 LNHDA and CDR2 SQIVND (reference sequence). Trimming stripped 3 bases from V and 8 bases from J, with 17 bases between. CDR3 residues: CASSINIQGKDSPLHF. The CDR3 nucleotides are TGTGCCAGTAGTATCAACATACAGGGCAAGGATTCACCCCTCCACTTT. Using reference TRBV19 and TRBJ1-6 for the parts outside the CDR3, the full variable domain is DGGITQSPKYLFRKEGQNVTLSCEQNLNHDAMYWYRQDPGQGLRLIYYSQIVNDFQKGDIAEGYSVSREKKESFPLTVTSAQKNPTAFYLCASSINIQGKDSPLHFGNGTRLTVT.

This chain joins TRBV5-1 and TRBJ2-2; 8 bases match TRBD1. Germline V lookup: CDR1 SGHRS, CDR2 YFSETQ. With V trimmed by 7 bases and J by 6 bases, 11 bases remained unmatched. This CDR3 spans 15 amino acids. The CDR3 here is CASQRGTGRAGELFF. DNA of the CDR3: TGCGCCAGCCAGAGAGGGACAGGTCGGGCCGGGGAGCTGTTTTTT.

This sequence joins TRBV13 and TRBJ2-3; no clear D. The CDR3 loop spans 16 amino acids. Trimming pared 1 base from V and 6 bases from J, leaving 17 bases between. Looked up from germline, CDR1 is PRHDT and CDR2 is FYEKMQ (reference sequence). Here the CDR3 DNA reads TGTGCCAGCAGCTTAGATTATGGGCCTTTCGCGGATACGCAGTATTTT. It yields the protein CASSLDYGPFADTQYF.

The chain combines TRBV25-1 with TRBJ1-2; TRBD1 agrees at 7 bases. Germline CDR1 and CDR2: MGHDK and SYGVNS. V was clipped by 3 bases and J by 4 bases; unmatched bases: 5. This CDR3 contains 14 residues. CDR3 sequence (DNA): TGTGCCAGCAGTGACTCAGGGGGAGGCTATGGCTACACCTTC. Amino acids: CASSDSGGGYGYTF.

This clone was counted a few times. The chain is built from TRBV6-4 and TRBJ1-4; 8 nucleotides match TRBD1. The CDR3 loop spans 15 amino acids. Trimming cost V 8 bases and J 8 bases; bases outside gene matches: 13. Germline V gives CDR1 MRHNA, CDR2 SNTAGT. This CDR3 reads CASGGQGRSGEKLFF. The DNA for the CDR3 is TGTGCCAGCGGCGGACAGGGCCGATCCGGAGAAAAACTGTTTTTT.

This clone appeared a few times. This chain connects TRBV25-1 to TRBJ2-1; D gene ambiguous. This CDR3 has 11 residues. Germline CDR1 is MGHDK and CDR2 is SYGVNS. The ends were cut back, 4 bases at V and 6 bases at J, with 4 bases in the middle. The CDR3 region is CASSVLNEQFF. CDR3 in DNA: TGTGCCAGCAGTGTCCTCAATGAGCAGTTCTTC.

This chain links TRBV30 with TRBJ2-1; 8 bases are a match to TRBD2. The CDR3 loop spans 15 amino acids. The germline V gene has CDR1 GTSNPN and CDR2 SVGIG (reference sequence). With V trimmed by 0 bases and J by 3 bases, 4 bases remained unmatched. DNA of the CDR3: TGTGCCTGGAGTGTACTGAGCGGGAGCTACAATGAGCAGTTCTTC. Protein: CAWSVLSGSYNEQFF.

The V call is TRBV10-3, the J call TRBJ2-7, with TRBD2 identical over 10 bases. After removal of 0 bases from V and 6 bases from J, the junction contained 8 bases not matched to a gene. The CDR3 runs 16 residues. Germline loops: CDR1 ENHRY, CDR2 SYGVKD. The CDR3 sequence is CAISESQSGRAREQYF. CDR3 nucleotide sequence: TGTGCCATCAGTGAGTCTCAGAGCGGGAGGGCCCGCGAGCAGTACTTC.

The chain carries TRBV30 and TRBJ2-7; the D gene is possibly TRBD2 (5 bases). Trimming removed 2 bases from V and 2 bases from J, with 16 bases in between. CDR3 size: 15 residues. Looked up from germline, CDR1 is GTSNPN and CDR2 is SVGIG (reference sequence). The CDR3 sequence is CAWSPTVGDPYEQYF. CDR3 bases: TGTGCCTGGAGTCCCACCGTGGGAGACCCCTACGAGCAGTACTTC.

CDR3 bases: TGTGCCAGCAGTTTCAGACAGAACAATGAGCAGTTCTTC. Translating it yields CASSFRQNNEQFF. The rearrangement uses TRBV28 and TRBJ2-1; maybe TRBD1 (5 bases). The CDR3 is made up of 13 amino acids. Germline V gene sequence: CDR1 MDHEN, CDR2 SYDVKM. V shed 3 bases and J shed 5 bases, with 8 bases lying between them.

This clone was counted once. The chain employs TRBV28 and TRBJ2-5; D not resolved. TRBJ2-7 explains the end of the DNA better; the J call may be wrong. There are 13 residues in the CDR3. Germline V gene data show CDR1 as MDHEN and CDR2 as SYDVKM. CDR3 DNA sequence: TGTGCCAGCAGTTTCAAGTATGCCTACGAGCAGTACTTC. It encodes CASSFKYAYEQYF.

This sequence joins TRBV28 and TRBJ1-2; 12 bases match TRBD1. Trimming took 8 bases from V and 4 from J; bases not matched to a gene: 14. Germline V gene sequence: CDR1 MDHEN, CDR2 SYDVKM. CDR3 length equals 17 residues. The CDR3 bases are TGTGCCAGCTTGCCCTCTGGGGGACAGGGGGCAAGCTATGGCTACACCTTC. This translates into CASLPSGGQGASYGYTF.

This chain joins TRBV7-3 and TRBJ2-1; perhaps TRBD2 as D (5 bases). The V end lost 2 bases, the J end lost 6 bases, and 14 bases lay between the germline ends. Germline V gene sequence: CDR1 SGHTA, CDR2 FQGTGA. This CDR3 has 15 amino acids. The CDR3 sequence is CASSLGGLQTNEQFF. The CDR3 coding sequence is TGTGCCAGCAGCTTAGGCGGGTTACAGACCAATGAGCAGTTCTTC. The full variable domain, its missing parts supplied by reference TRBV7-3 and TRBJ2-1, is GAGVSQTPSNKVTEKGKYVELRCDPISGHTALYWYRQSLGQGPEFLIYFQGTGAADDSGLPNDRFFAVRPEGSVSTLKIQRTERGDSAVYLCASSLGGLQTNEQFFGPGTRLTVL.

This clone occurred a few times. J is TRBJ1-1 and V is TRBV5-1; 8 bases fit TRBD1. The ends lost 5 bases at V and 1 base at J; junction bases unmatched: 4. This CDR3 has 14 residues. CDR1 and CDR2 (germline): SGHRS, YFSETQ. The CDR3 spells CASRSQGGNTEAFF. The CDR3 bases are TGCGCCAGCAGATCACAGGGGGGGAACACTGAAGCTTTCTTT.

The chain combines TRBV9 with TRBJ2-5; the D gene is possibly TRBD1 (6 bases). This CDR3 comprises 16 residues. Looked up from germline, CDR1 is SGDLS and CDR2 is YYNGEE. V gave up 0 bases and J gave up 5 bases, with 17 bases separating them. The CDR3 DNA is TGTGCCAGCAGCGTAGGTGTGGACCCTCAGGGGGAGACCCAGTACTTC. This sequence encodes CASSVGVDPQGETQYF.

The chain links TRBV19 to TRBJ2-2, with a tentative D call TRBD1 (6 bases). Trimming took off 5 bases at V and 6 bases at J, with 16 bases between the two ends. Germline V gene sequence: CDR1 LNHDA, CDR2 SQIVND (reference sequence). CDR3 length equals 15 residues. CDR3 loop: CASSSDSTVPGELFF. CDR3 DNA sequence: TGTGCCAGTAGTTCGGACAGTACGGTCCCCGGGGAGCTGTTTTTT.

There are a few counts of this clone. CDR3 in DNA: TGTGCCAGCAGTTTGGGGGACAGGAGTAATGAAAAACTGTTTTTT. Protein sequence: CASSLGDRSNEKLFF. V and J are TRBV28 and TRBJ1-4; 8 bases map to TRBD1. Germline V lookup: CDR1 MDHEN, CDR2 SYDVKM. CDR3 length equals 15 residues. V gave up 3 bases and J gave up 4 bases; unmatched junction bases: 4.

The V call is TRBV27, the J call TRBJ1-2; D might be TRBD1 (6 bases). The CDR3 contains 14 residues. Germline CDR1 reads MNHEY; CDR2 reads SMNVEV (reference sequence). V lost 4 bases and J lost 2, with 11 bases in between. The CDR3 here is CASSSPGQNYGYTF. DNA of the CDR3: TGTGCCAGCAGTTCCCCGGGACAAAACTATGGCTACACCTTC.

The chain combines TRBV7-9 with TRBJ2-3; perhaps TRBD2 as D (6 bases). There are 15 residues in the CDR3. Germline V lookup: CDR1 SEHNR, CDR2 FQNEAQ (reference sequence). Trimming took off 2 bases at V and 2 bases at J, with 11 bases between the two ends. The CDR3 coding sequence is TGTGCCAGCAGCTTACGGACTACTAACACAGATACGCAGTATTTT. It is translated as CASSLRTTNTDTQYF.

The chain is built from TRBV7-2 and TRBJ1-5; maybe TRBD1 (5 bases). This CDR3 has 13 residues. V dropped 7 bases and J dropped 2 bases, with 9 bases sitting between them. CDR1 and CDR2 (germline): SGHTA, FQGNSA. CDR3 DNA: TGTGCCAGCACCCCGGGGGGCAATCAGCCCCAGCATTTT. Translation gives CASTPGGNQPQHF.